Reported below is one TCR beta chain. The specificity of this receptor is unknown. No qualities accompany the bases; no much larger clone lies one base away. There are 17 amino acids in the CDR3, from cysteine to phenylalanine inclusive. The entry retains the CDR3 DNA only, 51 bases that are in frame from base 1. The germline V gene supplies CDR1 SNHLY and CDR2 FYNNEI. Trimmed from V: 11 bases; trimmed from J: 8 bases; junction bases lacking a gene match: 26. These data originate in a study of metastatic and nonmetastatic thyroid tumors (dated by TCRdb to 2018 to 2020). About the investigation overall: For patients with malignant and with benign thyroid disease, the researchers compared repertoires between peripheral blood samples and tumor or nodule tissue samples. Overall study results and their limits: In both blood and tumor samples, TCR beta diversity was reported to be significantly higher in malignant tumors than in benign nodules.

Libraries were built with PCR. The reads were generated on an Illumina HiSeq 4000. High-throughput sequencing was used to profile the CDR3 region of the TCR beta-chain in every patient. The original methods were these. The researchers built a classifier to tell apart papillary thyroid cancer patients with distant metastasis, based on CDR3 differences among clinicopathological groups. To measure repertoire diversity the researchers used the Shannon index, while the Morisita-Horn index served to gauge how similar the tumor and blood repertoires were. Starting from the raw public reads, TCRdb applied fastp trimming at Q25, assembled clones with MiXCR and retained in-frame beta chains. These V and J calls originate from TCRdb's pipeline instead of the authors' own analysis. For this sample the table gives roughly 20,000 clones, of which 30% to 35% were detected only once. The ten top clones hold about a sixth of the sample.

No patient had received any treatment before thyroid surgery. The study retrospectively analysed patient clinical samples collected from about 2011 to 2018 using T-cell receptor beta sequencing. Sequenced sample: tumor tissue. The chain is encoded by TRBV2 joined to TRBJ2-7, and 8 junction bases match TRBD2. The TCR was taken from a female donor with papillary thyroid cancer or a benign thyroid nodule (not recorded which). Some clones in this sample may be carry-over from other donors' samples. The nucleotide sequence reads TGTGCCGGCACCCTGAAGGCCGCCCGACTAGCGCGAGCCAAGCAGTACTTC. This is translated as CAGTLKAARLARAKQYF.